Listed below are T cell receptor beta chains from one sample, sequenced in a study of T-cell reconstitution after alpha-beta-depleted transplantation in children. One entry per CDR3 protein results from TCRdb running MiXCR on the PCR reads. The sample lists roughly 500,000 distinct CDR3 sequences, around 18% occurring once. The specimen was PBMCs from the stem cell graft donor, collected from the stem cell graft. Every receptor here comes from a human donor who donated a stem cell graft to a child with acute lymphoblastic leukemia. Both conserved end residues are part of each CDR3. The order of the fields is V gene, J gene, clone size, D gene, CDR3 DNA, CDR3 protein. D genes are given only for firm matches. Part of the rows lack a size; the others show once, few, many or a class for expanded clones.

TRBV7-9	TRBJ1-1	few	.	TGTGCCAGCAGCTTATCAACAGGGCGCGGCACTGAAGCTTTCTTT	CASSLSTGRGTEAFF
TRBV20-1	TRBJ2-5	few	TRBD1	TGCAGTGCTAGGGGAGGACAGGGGGTAACCCAGTACTTC	CSARGGQGVTQYF
TRBV12-3/TRBV12-4	TRBJ2-2	.	.	TGTGCCAGCAGTTCGTCGACAGGCCCCCCAAACACCGGGGAGCTGTTTTTT	CASSSSTGPPNTGELFF
TRBV6-2/TRBV6-3	TRBJ2-2	.	.	TGTGCCAGCAACCACGGATCCACCGGGGAGCTGTTTTTT	CASNHGSTGELFF
TRBV20-1	TRBJ2-6	.	.	TGCAGTGCTTCCCGACAGTCTGGGGCCAACGTCCTGACTTTC	CSASRQSGANVLTF
TRBV4-1	TRBJ2-1	.	.	TGCGCCAGCAGCCAAGTTTCAGTGGGCGATGAGCAGTTCTTC	CASSQVSVGDEQFF
TRBV6-5	TRBJ2-7	.	.	TGTGCCAGCAGTTACTCGGGGGGGCGCCGGGGGGTGCAGTACTTC	CASSYSGGRRGVQYF
TRBV7-3	TRBJ1-2	.	.	TGTGCCAGCAGCTTAACTCGAACGGCAGGGAATAACTATGGCTACACCTTC	CASSLTRTAGNNYGYTF
TRBV3-1	TRBJ2-2	.	.	TGTGCCAGCAGCCAAACTCCCGGGGAGCTGTTTTTT	CASSQTPGELFF
TRBV7-9	TRBJ2-5	.	.	TGTGCCAGCAGCCTAAGTATGGGTGAAGAGTACTTC	CASSLSMGEEYF
TRBV7-9	TRBJ2-7	.	.	TGTGCCAGCAGCACCACTCGCCAGGGCCCCTACGAGCAGTACTTC	CASSTTRQGPYEQYF
TRBV20-1	TRBJ2-7	many	.	TGCAGTGCCCCCCGGGACGGTGCCTACGAGCAGTACTTC	CSAPRDGAYEQYF
TRBV7-8	TRBJ2-3	.	.	TGTGCCAGCAGCTTAGACCCCGAAGATACGCAGTATTTT	CASSLDPEDTQYF
TRBV28	TRBJ2-7	.	.	TGTGCCAGCATGACATATGTCTACGAGCAGTACTTC	CASMTYVYEQYF
TRBV5-1	TRBJ2-3	.	.	TGCGCCAGCCGAACGACGGGGGATGGTACGCAGTATTTT	CASRTTGDGTQYF
TRBV19	TRBJ2-1	once	TRBD2	TGTGCCAGTAGTATAGCGGGAGGGCCCACCTATGAGCAGTTCTTC	CASSIAGGPTYEQFF
TRBV12-3/TRBV12-4	TRBJ2-3	once	.	TGTGCCAGCAGGCGAAGGCTGGTCACAGATACGCAGTATTTT	CASRRRLVTDTQYF
TRBV4-2	TRBJ2-3	.	TRBD2	TGTGCCAGCAGCCAGGTGCAAATTGGGCTAGCGGGAGTCGGGGATCCAGATACGCAGTATTTT	CASSQVQIGLAGVGDPDTQYF
TRBV12-3/TRBV12-4	TRBJ2-1	.	.	TGTGCCAGCAAGGTGTGGGGCTATTACAATGAGCAGTTCTTC	CASKVWGYYNEQFF
TRBV30	TRBJ1-2	.	.	TGTGCCTCCTCAATTTTAGACGTAAAACTCTATGGCTACACCTTC	CASSILDVKLYGYTF
TRBV28	TRBJ2-3	once	.	TGTGCCAGCAGGGGGACCGTATTCAGCACAGATACGCAGTATTTT	CASRGTVFSTDTQYF
TRBV29-1	TRBJ1-2	.	.	TGCAGCGTTCAGCCAGCGTACTATGGCTACACCTTC	CSVQPAYYGYTF
TRBV4-1	TRBJ2-1	few	TRBD1	TGCGCCAGCAGCCCCCCAAGGGTCCGGACAGGGATGTTCGATGAGCAGTTCTTC	CASSPPRVRTGMFDEQFF
TRBV29-1	TRBJ2-3	few	.	TGCAGCGTTGAAGATCAGAGATCGTCGGATACGCAGTATTTT	CSVEDQRSSDTQYF
TRBV4-1	TRBJ2-2	.	.	TGCGCCAGCAGCCAGATGGCCCTAACCACCGGGGAGCTGTTTTTT	CASSQMALTTGELFF
TRBV7-3	TRBJ2-7	.	.	TGTGCCAGCAGCCCGGGGACCGGACTCTTCTACGAGCAGTACTTC	CASSPGTGLFYEQYF
TRBV7-3	TRBJ1-2	.	.	TGTGCCAGCAGCTCCTCCCACGGATACTATGGCTACACCTTC	CASSSSHGYYGYTF
TRBV27	TRBJ2-1	.	TRBD2	TGTGCCAGCAGTTTCGAGACTAGCGGGTCGGAGCAGTTCTTC	CASSFETSGSEQFF
TRBV29-1	TRBJ2-2	.	.	TGCAGCGTTGTGGGCCCCAGCGGGGAGCTGTTTTTT	CSVVGPSGELFF
TRBV18	TRBJ2-1	many	.	TGTGCCAGCTCCACTTCCAATGAGCAGTTCTTC	CASSTSNEQFF
TRBV27	TRBJ2-1	.	.	TGTGCCAGCAGTCCGACCAGGGCTGAGCTGTCCTACAATGAGCAGTTCTTC	CASSPTRAELSYNEQFF
TRBV18	TRBJ1-5	.	.	TGTGCCAGCTCACCACCCACGGGAGCTCAGCCCCAGCATTTT	CASSPPTGAQPQHF